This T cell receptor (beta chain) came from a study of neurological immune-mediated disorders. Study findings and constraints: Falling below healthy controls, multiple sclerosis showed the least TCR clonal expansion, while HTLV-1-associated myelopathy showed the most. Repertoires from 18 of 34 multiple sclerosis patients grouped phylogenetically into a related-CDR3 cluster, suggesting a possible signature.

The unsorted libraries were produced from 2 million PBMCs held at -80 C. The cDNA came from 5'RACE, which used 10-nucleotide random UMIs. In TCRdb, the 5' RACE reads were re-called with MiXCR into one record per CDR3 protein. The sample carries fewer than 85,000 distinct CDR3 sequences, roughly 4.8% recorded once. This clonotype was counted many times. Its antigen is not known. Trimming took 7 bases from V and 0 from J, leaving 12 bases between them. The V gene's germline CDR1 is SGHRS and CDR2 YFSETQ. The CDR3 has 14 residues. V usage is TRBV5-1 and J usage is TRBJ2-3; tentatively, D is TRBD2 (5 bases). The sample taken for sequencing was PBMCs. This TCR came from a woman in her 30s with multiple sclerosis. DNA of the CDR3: TGCGCCAGCGAGCGAGGGTCTAGCACAGATACGCAGTATTTT. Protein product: CASERGSSTDTQYF.